The 15 T cell receptor beta chains given below trace back to one sample, sequenced in a study of shared clonotypes between healthy human individuals (dated by TCRdb to 2020 to 2021). The library was produced with the immunoSEQ multiplex PCR assay. Not all clones reach the TCRdb copy of this immuneACCESS table, which keeps in-frame sequences only. Checked studies attribute under half of the gap to unresolved V genes and leave the rest unexplained. Here the sample has some 660,000 clones; about three quarters occur a single time. The ten largest clones add up to around 1.8% of the sample. Sequencing was carried out using memory CD4+ T cells sorted from blood. According to the study, the label for this sample's cell subset or site signals: CD45RA-negative fraction. The receptors originated from a woman in her 30s in good health.

In its sample, this clone was seen a few times. V gene TRBV19 combines with J gene TRBJ1-1; no clear D. The CDR3 length is 13 residues. V lost 4 bases and J lost 1, with 7 bases in between. Germline assignment: CDR1 LNHDA and CDR2 SQIVND (reference sequence). The DNA of the CDR3 is TGTGCCAGTAGTAGGCGGACGAACACTGAAGCTTTCTTT. This translates into CASSRRTNTEAFF.

Worth noting for this clone: A much larger clone sits a single nucleotide away, making a read error possible. This sample also contains other DNA sequences that code for the same CDR3. The chain links TRBV7-9 to TRBJ2-2; TRBD1 aligns across 7 bases. J gave up 3 bases and V 2 bases, and 3 bases lay outside the gene matches. From germline, CDR1 is SEHNR and CDR2 FQNEAQ (reference sequence). CDR3 length equals 15 residues. As DNA, the CDR3 is TGTGCCAGCAGCTTAAGGGGGCCGGACACCGGGGAGCTGTTTTTT. Protein: CASSLRGPDTGELFF.

The chain carries TRBV5-6 and TRBJ2-3; no firm D call. Trimming removed 2 bases from V and 5 bases from J, with 3 bases in between. The germline V gene has CDR1 SGHDT and CDR2 YYEEEE. This CDR3 region has 11 residues. CDR3 nucleotide sequence: TGTGCCAGCAGCTTTCGAGATACGCAGTATTTT. This sequence encodes CASSFRDTQYF.

The chain has TRBV28 and TRBJ2-7, with 10 bases fitting TRBD2. The CDR3 runs to 15 residues. Losses at the gene ends were 6 bases for V and 1 base for J; bases not matched to a gene: 6. CDR1 and CDR2 (germline): MDHEN, SYDVKM. Here the CDR3 DNA reads TGTGCCAGCAGGACTAGCGGGTACGGTTCCTACGAGCAGTACTTC. Residues: CASRTSGYGSYEQYF.

This clone was recorded once. J is TRBJ2-1 and V is TRBV5-1; D not certain. The CDR3 runs to 15 residues. Germline V gene lookup returns CDR1 SGHRS and CDR2 YFSETQ. The V end was cut by 4 bases, the J end by 0 bases, with 11 bases between. The CDR3 sequence is CASSTSKASYNEQFF. CDR3 in DNA: TGCGCCAGCAGCACCAGTAAGGCCTCCTACAATGAGCAGTTCTTC.

This clone has just one count. The V and J genes are TRBV6-6 and TRBJ1-5; TRBD1 might be the D (6 bases). Trimming took 2 bases from V and 4 from J, leaving 9 bases between them. The length of the CDR3 is 14 residues. Germline CDR1 reads MNHNY; CDR2 reads SVGAGI (reference sequence). The CDR3 loop is CASSYQGWNQPQHF. DNA of the CDR3: TGTGCCAGCAGTTACCAGGGGTGGAATCAGCCCCAGCATTTT.

The chain uses TRBV7-3 and TRBJ2-7; 9 bases agree with TRBD2. With 1 base clipped from V and 0 bases from J, the junction kept 4 bases outside the gene matches. This CDR3 comprises 16 residues. The germline V gene encodes CDR1 SGHTA and CDR2 FQGTGA. The chain's CDR3 is CASSLSGAGGSYEQYF. The CDR3 DNA reads as TGTGCCAGCAGCTTAAGTGGAGCGGGAGGCTCCTACGAGCAGTACTTC. The variable domain in full, with the rest retrieved from reference TRBV7-3 and TRBJ2-7, is GAGVSQTPSNKVTEKGKYVELRCDPISGHTALYWYRQSLGQGPEFLIYFQGTGAADDSGLPNDRFFAVRPEGSVSTLKIQRTERGDSAVYLCASSLSGAGGSYEQYFGPGTRLTVT.

The rearrangement links TRBV30 to TRBJ2-3, with D unresolved. V was shortened by 3 bases and J by 6 bases, with 13 bases between the two germline ends. Germline CDR1 reads GTSNPN; CDR2 reads SVGIG (reference sequence). This CDR3 has 13 amino acids. The CDR3 region is CAWSKQTWDTQYF. The CDR3, as DNA: TGTGCCTGGAGCAAACAAACTTGGGATACGCAGTATTTT.

To note about this clone: A read error may produce the germline difference seen at one junction end. The chain combines TRBV7-6 with TRBJ2-5; a weak D match, TRBD1 (6 bases). Looked up from germline, CDR1 is SGHVS and CDR2 is FNYEAQ. This CDR3 region has 15 residues. The CDR3 DNA follows: TGTGCCAGCAGCTTAGACAGGGCCCCTCAAGGGACCCAGTACTTC. As protein: CASSLDRAPQGTQYF.

The chain carries TRBV7-2 and TRBJ2-7, with D uncertain. The CDR3 sequence is 14 residues long. Germline V lookup: CDR1 SGHTA, CDR2 FQGNSA. Trimming cost V 0 bases and J 7 bases, with 13 bases left between them. CDR3 sequence: CASSLARPVGEQYF. In nucleotides, the CDR3 is TGTGCCAGCAGCTTAGCCAGGCCCGTGGGGGAGCAGTACTTC.

The chain links TRBV7-9 to TRBJ1-2; 7 bases match TRBD1. The CDR3 has 14 amino acids. Germline CDR1 reads SEHNR; CDR2 reads FQNEAQ (reference sequence). The junction had 6 bases not matched to a gene; V was cut back by 8 bases and J by 0 bases. CDR3 loop: CASSKGQANYGYTF. As DNA, the CDR3 is TGTGCCAGCTCAAAAGGACAGGCTAACTATGGCTACACCTTC.

In its sample, this clone was seen a few times. CDR3 bases: TGTGCCAGCAGATCTCAGGGGTTGCGCGAGCAGTACTTC. It yields the protein CASRSQGLREQYF. The J gene is TRBJ2-7, the V gene TRBV7-2, with D possibly TRBD1 on 6 matching bases. The germline V and J ends were trimmed by 6 bases and 6 bases, with 15 bases remaining between them. CDR1 is SGHTA, CDR2 FQGNSA, per germline. CDR3 length: 13 residues. Full variable domain (remainder filled in from reference TRBV7-2 and TRBJ2-7): GAGVSQSPSNKVTEKGKDVELRCDPISGHTALYWYRQSLGQGLEFLIYFQGNSAPDKSGLPSDRFSAERTGGSVSTLTIQRTQQEDSAVYLCASRSQGLREQYFGPGTRLTVT.

Regarding this clone: A single base separates this from a much larger clone, so it may be a read error. Other DNA sequences from this sample encode an identical CDR3 as well. The chain recombines TRBV5-1 with TRBJ2-1, with a weak D call TRBD2 (6 bases). The germline V gene encodes CDR1 SGHRS and CDR2 YFSETQ. V was trimmed by 2 bases and J by 13 bases, leaving 19 bases between them. The CDR3 has 14 residues. Here the CDR3 reads CASSLVQRAGLQFF. The CDR3, as DNA: TGCGCCAGCAGCTTAGTTCAGAGAGCAGGACTACAGTTCTTC.

The rearrangement joins TRBV28 to TRBJ2-3; perhaps TRBD2 as D (6 bases). Germline V CDR1 and CDR2: MDHEN, SYDVKM. This CDR3 spans 15 amino acids. V lost 3 bases, J lost 4 bases, and 14 bases lay in between. The CDR3 DNA follows: TGTGCCAGCAGTTTTGGTCCGGGAGATGCAGATACGCAGTATTTT. Its protein product is CASSFGPGDADTQYF.

The J gene is TRBJ1-4, the V gene TRBV28; D remains ambiguous. V lost 6 bases to trimming and J lost 5 bases, with 19 bases between them. Per germline, CDR1 MDHEN and CDR2 SYDVKM. The CDR3 is made up of 16 amino acids. CDR3 region: CASSPPGFNVNEKLFF. Written as DNA, the CDR3 is TGTGCCAGCAGCCCCCCGGGATTTAACGTAAATGAAAAACTGTTTTTT.